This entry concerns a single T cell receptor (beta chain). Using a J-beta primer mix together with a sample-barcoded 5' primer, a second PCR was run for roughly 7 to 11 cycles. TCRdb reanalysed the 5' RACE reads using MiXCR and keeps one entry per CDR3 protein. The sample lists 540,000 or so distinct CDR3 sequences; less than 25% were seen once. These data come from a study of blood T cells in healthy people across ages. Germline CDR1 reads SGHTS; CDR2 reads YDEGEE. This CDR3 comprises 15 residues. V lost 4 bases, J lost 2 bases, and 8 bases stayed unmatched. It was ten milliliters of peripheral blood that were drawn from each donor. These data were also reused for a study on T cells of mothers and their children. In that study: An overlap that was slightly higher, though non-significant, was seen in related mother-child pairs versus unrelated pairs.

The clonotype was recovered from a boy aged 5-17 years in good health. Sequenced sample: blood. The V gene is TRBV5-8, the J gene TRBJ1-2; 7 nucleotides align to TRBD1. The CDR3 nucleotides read TGTGCCAGCAGCACAGACAGGGAGCCCAACTATGGCTACACCTTC. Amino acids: CASSTDREPNYGYTF.